Sequencing of this T cell receptor beta chain was carried out in a study of T cell changes during pregnancy in multiple sclerosis. The CDR3 has 15 amino acids. The germline V gene encodes CDR1 SGHRS and CDR2 YFSETQ. The V gene end was trimmed by 2 bases and the J gene end by 3 bases; junction bases not matched to a gene: 4. The protocol was immunoSEQ multiplex PCR, while the TCRdb copy is restricted to in-frame clones and leaves out a portion. Altogether 45,000 to 50,000 clones are present, around 94% being singletons, with the ten largest covering approximately 0.4%. The J gene is TRBJ2-1, the V gene TRBV5-1; 8 nucleotides align to TRBD1. The specimen comprised CD4+ T cells from peripheral blood mononuclear cells, sampled in the second trimester of pregnancy. The clonotype was recovered from a female donor in good health, enrolled as a control in a pregnancy study. CDR3 protein: CASSLQGVLYNEQFF. For the CDR3, the DNA is TGCGCCAGCAGCTTACAGGGGGTGCTCTACAATGAGCAGTTCTTC.